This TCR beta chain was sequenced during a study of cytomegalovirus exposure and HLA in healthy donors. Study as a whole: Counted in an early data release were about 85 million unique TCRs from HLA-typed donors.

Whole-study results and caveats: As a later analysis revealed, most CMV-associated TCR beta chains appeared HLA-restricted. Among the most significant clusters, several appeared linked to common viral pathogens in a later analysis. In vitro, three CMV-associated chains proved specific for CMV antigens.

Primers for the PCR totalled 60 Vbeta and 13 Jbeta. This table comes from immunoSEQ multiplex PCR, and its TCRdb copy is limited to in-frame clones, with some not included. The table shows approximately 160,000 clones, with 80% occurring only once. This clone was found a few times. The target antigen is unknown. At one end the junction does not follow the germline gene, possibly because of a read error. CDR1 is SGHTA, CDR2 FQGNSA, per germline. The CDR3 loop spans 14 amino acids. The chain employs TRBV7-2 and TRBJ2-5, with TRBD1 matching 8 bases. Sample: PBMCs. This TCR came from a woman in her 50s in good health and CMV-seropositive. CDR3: CASTRQGSQQTQYF. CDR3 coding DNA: TGTGCCAGCACCCGACAGGGGTCCCAACAGACCCAGTACTTC. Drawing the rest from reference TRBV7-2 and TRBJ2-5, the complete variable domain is GAGVSQSPSNKVTEKGKDVELRCDPISGHTALYWYRQSLGQGLEFLIYFQGNSAPDKSGLPSDRFSAERTGGSVSTLTIQRTQQEDSAVYLCASTRQGSQQTQYFGPGTRLLVL.